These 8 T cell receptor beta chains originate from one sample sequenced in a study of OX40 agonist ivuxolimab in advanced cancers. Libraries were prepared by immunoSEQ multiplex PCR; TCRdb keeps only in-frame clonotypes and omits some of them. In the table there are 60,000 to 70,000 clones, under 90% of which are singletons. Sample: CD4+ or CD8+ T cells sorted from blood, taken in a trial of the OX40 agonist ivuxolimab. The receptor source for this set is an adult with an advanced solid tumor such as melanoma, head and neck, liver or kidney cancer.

This CDR3 is CASSLGFNTDTQYF. DNA for the CDR3: TGTGCCAGCAGCTTAGGATTTAACACAGATACGCAGTATTTT. J is TRBJ2-3 and V is TRBV7-8; D is unresolved. Germline V CDR1 and CDR2: SGHVS, FQNEAQ. The V end was cut by 1 base, the J end by 2 bases, with 7 bases between. The CDR3 has 14 residues.

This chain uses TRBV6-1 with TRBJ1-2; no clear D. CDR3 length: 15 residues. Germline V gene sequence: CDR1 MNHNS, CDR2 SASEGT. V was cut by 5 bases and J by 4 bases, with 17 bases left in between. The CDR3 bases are TGTGCCAGCAGTCCCCGAGCGCGGGGAGGCTATGGCTACACCTTC. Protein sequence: CASSPRARGGYGYTF.

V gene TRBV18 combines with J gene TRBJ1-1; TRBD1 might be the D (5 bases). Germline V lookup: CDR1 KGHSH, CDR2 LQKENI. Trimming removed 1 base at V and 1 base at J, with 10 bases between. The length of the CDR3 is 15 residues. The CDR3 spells CASSPREGRNTEAFF. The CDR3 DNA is TGTGCCAGCTCACCACGGGAGGGGAGGAACACTGAAGCTTTCTTT.

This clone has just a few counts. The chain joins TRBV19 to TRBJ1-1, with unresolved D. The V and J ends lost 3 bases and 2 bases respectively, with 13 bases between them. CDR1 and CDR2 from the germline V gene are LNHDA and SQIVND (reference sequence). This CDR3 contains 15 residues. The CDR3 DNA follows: TGTGCCAGTAGTATCTACGGACGGCTTAACACTGAAGCTTTCTTT. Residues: CASSIYGRLNTEAFF.

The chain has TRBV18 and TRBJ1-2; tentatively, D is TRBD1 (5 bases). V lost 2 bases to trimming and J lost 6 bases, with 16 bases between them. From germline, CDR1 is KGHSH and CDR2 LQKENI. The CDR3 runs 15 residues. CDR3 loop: CASSPKVQGNNGYTF. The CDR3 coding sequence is TGTGCCAGCTCACCAAAGGTCCAGGGCAACAATGGCTACACCTTC.

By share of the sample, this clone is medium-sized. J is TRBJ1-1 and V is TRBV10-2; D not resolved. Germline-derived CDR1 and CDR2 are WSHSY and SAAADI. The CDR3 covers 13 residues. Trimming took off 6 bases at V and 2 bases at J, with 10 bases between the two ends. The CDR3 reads CASSGQDNTEAFF. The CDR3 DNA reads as TGCGCCAGCAGCGGGCAGGACAACACTGAAGCTTTCTTT.

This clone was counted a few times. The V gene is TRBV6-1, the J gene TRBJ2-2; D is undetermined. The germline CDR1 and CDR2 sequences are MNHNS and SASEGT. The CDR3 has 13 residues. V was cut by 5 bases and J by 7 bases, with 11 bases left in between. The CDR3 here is CASSHQGYGELFF. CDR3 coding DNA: TGTGCCAGCAGTCACCAAGGGTACGGGGAGCTGTTTTTT.

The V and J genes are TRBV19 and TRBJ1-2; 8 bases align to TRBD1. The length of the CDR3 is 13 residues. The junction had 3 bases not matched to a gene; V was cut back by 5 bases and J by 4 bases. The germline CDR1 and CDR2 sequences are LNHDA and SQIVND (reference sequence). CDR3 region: CASSPTGAYGYTF. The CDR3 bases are TGTGCCAGTAGTCCGACAGGGGCCTATGGCTACACCTTC.